Detailed here is one TCR beta chain. Its antigen is unknown. In making TCR cDNA, 5'RACE template switching added a universal primer site and UMIs to it. TCRdb re-called the 5' RACE reads with MiXCR, one entry per CDR3 protein. The data hold about 320,000 distinct CDR3 sequences, with approximately 12% observed a single time. This sample was taken from a study of T cells after yellow fever vaccination. Between the trimmed V and J ends, which lost 5 bases and 1 base, there was a span of 9 bases. The germline gives CDR1 SGHTA, CDR2 FQGNSA. The CDR3 length is 13 residues. Whole-study results and caveats: Clones from primary vaccination mostly reappeared after the booster (roughly 95% CD4, approximately 86% CD8).

This TCR came from a young man who received the YFV17D yellow fever vaccine. The chain carries TRBV7-2 and TRBJ2-7; D not certain. The specimen was CD4+ T cells sorted from PBMCs, collected 45 days after the yellow fever booster vaccination. The CDR3: CASSNPRSYEQYV. CDR3 DNA: TGTGCCAGCAGCAACCCAAGGTCCTACGAGCAGTACGTC.